The sequence of this T cell receptor beta chain was determined in a study of Ad26.COV2.S vaccination and SARS-CoV-2 variants (dated by TCRdb to the early 2020s). Looking at the study overall: Donors in the vaccine arm were drawn from COV1001, a multicentre, randomized, double-blind, placebo-controlled phase I-IIa trial testing Ad26.COV2.S in healthy adults. A total of about 30 samples were included in the TCR-sequenced set, comprising about 20 Ad26.COV2.S vaccine recipients, 5 placebo recipients and 8 SARS-CoV-2 convalescent individuals. Sequencing of the TCRbeta repertoire served to evaluate the specificity and breadth of SARS-CoV-2-reactive T cell receptors following Ad26.COV2.S vaccination. Ad26.COV2.S was administered intramuscularly at 5 x 10^10 or 1 x 10^11 viral particles, either as a single shot or as two shots given 56 days apart. Throughout the experiments and outcome assessment, investigators stayed blinded to trial group allocation. Trial participants were randomized into five groups of five: low-dose or high-dose Ad26.COV2.S given once or twice, or placebo on both occasions. What the study reported, not specific to this receptor: Substantial breadth of spike-specific CD8+ and CD4+ T cell responses was reported after vaccination. According to the authors, total T cell responses may have been underestimated by the TCR breadth and depth analyses. Comparable non-spike TCR breadth was observed between vaccine and placebo recipients, consistent with only spike being contained in the vaccine. Comparing responses between vaccine doses or regimens was not something the study was powered to do. Ad26.COV2.S recipients had higher spike-specific TCR breadth than placebo recipients (P = 0.0014).

The immunoSEQ Assay was the method used to sequence TCRbeta CDR3 regions. After extraction, genomic DNA underwent amplification by bias-controlled multiplex PCR, followed by high-throughput sequencing. In the original analysis: To quantify the absolute abundance of every unique TCRbeta CDR3 region, sequences were collapsed and filtered. T cell fraction was estimated by normalizing TCRbeta template counts to usable DNA, with usable DNA measured through amplification of reference genes found in all nucleated cells. Repertoire TCRs were annotated as SARS-CoV-2-specific when V gene, CDR3 amino acid sequence and J gene were exactly matched to a known reactive TCR set. The reference SARS-CoV-2 TCR set came from MIRA and was filtered for enrichment in COVID-19-positive ImmuneCODE repertoires, removing public or cross-reactive TCRs. Drawing on the MIRA antigens, annotated TCRs were analysed further at the level of specific ORF or position within ORF. Depth was the summed frequency of annotated unique rearrangements, while breadth was defined as annotated unique rearrangements over total unique productive rearrangements. TCR breadth was compared between groups using two-sided Wilcoxon rank-sum tests. TCRdb holds this immuneACCESS table with in-frame rearrangements only. Some clones are missing; in checked studies, unresolved V genes explain under half, and the rest has no known cause. That table is the source of V, J and clone size, and D and trimming were worked out from the DNA. For this sample there are fewer than 500,000 clones; 75% to 95% appear just once. 12% of the sample is in the top ten clones.

Per the publication, the treatment or condition label means: 15 to 20 received Ad26.COV2.S at low or high dose, single or two shots; roughly five received placebo; per-sample allocation not given. For vaccine and placebo recipients, the sequenced repertoires came from samples collected on day 63 after the first injection. Between 29 July and 7 August 2020, Cohort 1b enrolled about two dozen adults aged 18-55 years at one site in Boston, USA. Ad26.COV2.S was a replication-incompetent adenovirus type 26 vector expressing a prefusion-stabilized SARS-CoV-2 spike protein from the original Wuhan strain. A remark on this clone: The clone's antigen remains unknown. No quality values exist for individual bases; no much larger clone is one base distant.

From its cysteine to its phenylalanine, the CDR3 spans 13 amino acids. Solely the CDR3 DNA is kept, with 39 bases framed from the first base. A distance of 6 bases separates the germline ends of V and J, which lose 3 bases and 3 bases respectively. The sample in question was peripheral blood, obtained in a trial of Ad26.COV2.S vaccine versus placebo. The sequence links TRBV12-3 or TRBV12-4 to TRBJ2-1; the D gene remains uncertain. This TCR came from a person aged 18 to 59 who received the Ad26.COV2.S COVID-19 vaccine or a placebo. The CDR3 region has the sequence CASSFGRYNEQFF. The DNA reads TGTGCCAGCAGTTTCGGCCGCTACAATGAGCAGTTCTTC.